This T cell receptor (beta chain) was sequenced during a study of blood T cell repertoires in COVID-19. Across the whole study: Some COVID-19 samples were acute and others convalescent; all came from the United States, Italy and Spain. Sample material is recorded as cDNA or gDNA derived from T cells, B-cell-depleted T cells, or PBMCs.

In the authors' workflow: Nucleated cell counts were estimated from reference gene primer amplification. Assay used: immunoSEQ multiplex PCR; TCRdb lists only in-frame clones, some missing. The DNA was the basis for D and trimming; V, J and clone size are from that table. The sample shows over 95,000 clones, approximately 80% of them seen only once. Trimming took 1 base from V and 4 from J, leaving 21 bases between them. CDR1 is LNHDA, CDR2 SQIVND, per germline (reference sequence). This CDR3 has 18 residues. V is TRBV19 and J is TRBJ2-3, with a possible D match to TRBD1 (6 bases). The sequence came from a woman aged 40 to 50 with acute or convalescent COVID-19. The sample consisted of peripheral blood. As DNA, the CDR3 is TGTGCCAGTAGTATAGGTCCTCACAGGGACCCCTCCGCAGATACGCAGTATTTT. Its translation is CASSIGPHRDPSADTQYF.